Below, 27 T cell receptor beta chains from the same sample are listed, as sequenced in a study of blood T cell repertoires in COVID-19. Assay used: immunoSEQ multiplex PCR; TCRdb lists only in-frame clones, some missing. The sample has more than 400,000 clones; roughly 88% are singletons. Sequenced input: peripheral blood. The receptors were sampled from a human donor in a cohort sampled during active COVID-19.

As regards this clone: Within the sample, other DNA sequences also encode this same CDR3. V and J are TRBV3-1 (or the pseudogene TRBV3-2) and TRBJ2-7, with 10 bases fitting TRBD1. The CDR3 has 15 amino acids. The J segment lost 6 bases and the V segment lost 2 bases, leaving 7 bases of the junction unmatched. Germline V gene lookup returns CDR1 LGHDT and CDR2 YNNKEL (reference sequence). CDR3 coding DNA: TGTGCCAGCAGCCAACTCCCGGGACAGGGGTTCGAGCAGTACTTC. Its translation is CASSQLPGQGFEQYF.

V usage is TRBV7-2 and J usage is TRBJ1-1; D gene uncertain. Between the trimmed V and J ends, which lost 1 base and 5 bases, there was a span of 14 bases. The CDR3 runs 15 residues. Germline loops: CDR1 SGHTA, CDR2 FQGNSA. CDR3 DNA: TGTGCCAGCAGCTTAGATATGGCCCCATCTACTGAAGCTTTCTTT. This encodes CASSLDMAPSTEAFF. Together with reference TRBV7-2 and TRBJ1-1, the CDR3 gives the full variable domain: GAGVSQSPSNKVTEKGKDVELRCDPISGHTALYWYRQSLGQGLEFLIYFQGNSAPDKSGLPSDRFSAERTGGSVSTLTIQRTQQEDSAVYLCASSLDMAPSTEAFFGQGTRLTVV.

This chain uses TRBV28 with TRBJ1-3; 9 positions agree with TRBD1. V dropped 4 bases and J dropped 3; count of bases not matched to a gene: 10. Germline V gene data show CDR1 as MDHEN and CDR2 as SYDVKM. The CDR3 runs 17 residues. CDR3 DNA sequence: TGTGCCAGCAGTTCCTCCGGGACAGGGATCGTTGGAAACACCATATATTTT. It codes for CASSSSGTGIVGNTIYF.

The genes are TRBV5-1 and TRBJ2-1, with TRBD1 identical over 10 bases. The CDR3 is 14 residues long. The germline gives CDR1 SGHRS, CDR2 YFSETQ. Unmatched junction bases numbered 3, after V lost 2 bases and J lost 7 bases. The CDR3 loop reads CASSFGQGGNEQFF. The CDR3, as DNA: TGCGCCAGCAGCTTTGGACAGGGGGGAAATGAGCAGTTCTTC.

This sequence joins TRBV9 and TRBJ2-3; 7 bases are shared with TRBD2. From germline, CDR1 is SGDLS and CDR2 YYNGEE. Germline trimming cut 3 bases from V and 2 bases from J; bases unmatched to any gene: 12. CDR3 size: 17 residues. Written as DNA, the CDR3 is TGTGCCAGCAGCGATTCTTCGGGGGGATCCCCCACAGATACGCAGTATTTT. Translation: CASSDSSGGSPTDTQYF.

The chain combines TRBV3-1 (or the pseudogene TRBV3-2) with TRBJ2-1; 12 nucleotides align to TRBD2. V was clipped by 5 bases and J by 5 bases; unmatched bases: 7. Germline loops: CDR1 LGHDT, CDR2 YNNKEL (reference sequence). The CDR3 is 16 residues long. CDR3 sequence: CASSIRRTSGDNEQFF. CDR3 in DNA: TGTGCCAGCAGCATCCGAAGGACTAGCGGGGACAATGAGCAGTTCTTC.

The V and J genes are TRBV5-7 and TRBJ2-3, with D possibly matching TRBD1 (5 bases). TRBV5-7 is designated an ORF whose function remains uncertain. V was trimmed by 0 bases and J by 2 bases, leaving 13 bases between them. CDR3 length: 16 residues. CDR3 nucleotide sequence: TGTGCCAGCAGCTTGGTGGTCAGGGCCTACACAGATACGCAGTATTTT. Translating gives CASSLVVRAYTDTQYF.

This clone is a singleton in its sample. The CDR3 here is CASILGTGPKSRTDTQYF. Here the CDR3 DNA reads TGTGCCAGCATCCTAGGGACAGGTCCCAAATCCCGCACAGATACGCAGTATTTT. This chain connects TRBV2 to TRBJ2-3; 8 bases map to TRBD1. J gave up 1 base and V 7 bases, and 16 bases lay outside the gene matches. Germline loops: CDR1 SNHLY, CDR2 FYNNEI. The CDR3 runs 18 residues.

The chain joins TRBV10-2 to TRBJ2-1; 8 positions agree with TRBD2. The germline V gene has CDR1 WSHSY and CDR2 SAAADI. The CDR3 is made up of 16 amino acids. The V segment lost 4 bases and the J segment 6 bases; nucleotides outside the gene matches: 11. This CDR3 reads CASSGVAGPGVNEQFF. CDR3 nucleotides: TGCGCCAGCAGTGGCGTAGCGGGACCCGGGGTCAATGAGCAGTTCTTC.

The J gene is TRBJ2-2, the V gene TRBV28; no reliable D call. The CDR3 extends over 14 amino acids. CDR1 is MDHEN and CDR2 is SYDVKM in the germline V gene. V was trimmed by 6 bases and J by 3 bases, leaving 11 bases between them. In nucleotides, the CDR3 is TGTGCCAGCAGGCCCCCTGGAGACACCGGGGAGCTGTTTTTT. This encodes CASRPPGDTGELFF. The full variable domain, with the rest looked up from reference TRBV28 and TRBJ2-2, is DVKVTQSSRYLVKRTGEKVFLECVQDMDHENMFWYRQDPGLGLRLIYFSYDVKMKEKGDIPEGYSVSREKKERFSLILESASTNQTSMYLCASRPPGDTGELFFGEGSRLTVL.

The chain employs TRBV28 and TRBJ1-5, with D possibly matching TRBD1 (5 bases). The V end lost 2 bases, the J end lost 1 base, and 18 bases lay between the germline ends. The CDR3 is 18 amino acids. CDR1 MDHEN and CDR2 SYDVKM come from the germline V gene. CDR3 region: CASSLMKGSGRSNQPQHF. The CDR3 nucleotides are TGTGCCAGCAGTTTAATGAAGGGGTCCGGGAGAAGCAATCAGCCCCAGCATTTT.

The chain recombines TRBV11-2 with TRBJ1-1; TRBD1 aligns across 8 bases. Germline values: CDR1 SGHAT, CDR2 FQNNGV. After removal of 3 bases from V and 1 base from J, the junction contained 7 bases not matched to a gene. This CDR3 comprises 16 residues. For the CDR3, the DNA is TGTGCCAGCAGCTTCGGCGCAGGGGGCACGAACACTGAAGCTTTCTTT. As protein: CASSFGAGGTNTEAFF.

V usage is TRBV19 and J usage is TRBJ1-5; a weak D match, TRBD1 (5 bases). The CDR3 runs to 16 residues. Germline lookup yields CDR1 LNHDA and CDR2 SQIVND (reference sequence). V was shortened by 0 bases and J by 0 bases, with 9 bases between the two germline ends. The CDR3 sequence: CASSIEGGNSNQPQHF. The CDR3 nucleotides read TGTGCCAGTAGTATAGAGGGGGGGAATAGCAATCAGCCCCAGCATTTT.

This clone was detected only once. The chain links TRBV4-1 to TRBJ2-7; tentative D call: TRBD2 (6 bases). Germline values: CDR1 MGHRA, CDR2 YSYEKL. Trimming took off 0 bases at V and 3 bases at J, with 6 bases between the two ends. This CDR3 has 13 residues. CDR3 residues: CASSQDSGYEQYF. The CDR3 DNA is TGCGCCAGCAGCCAAGATAGCGGCTACGAGCAGTACTTC.

This chain uses TRBV6-5 with TRBJ2-3; maybe TRBD2 (5 bases). The CDR3 is made up of 14 amino acids. Germline V gene lookup returns CDR1 MNHEY and CDR2 SVGAGI. V was shortened by 4 bases and J by 5 bases, with 13 bases between the two germline ends. In nucleotides, the CDR3 is TGTGCCAGCAGTTTGGACTTAAGTCGAGATACGCAGTATTTT. This translates into CASSLDLSRDTQYF.

V is TRBV30 and J is TRBJ1-2, with 9 positions matching TRBD1. V shed 4 bases, J shed 14 bases, and the junction held 8 bases outside the gene matches. Germline V lookup: CDR1 GTSNPN, CDR2 SVGIG (reference sequence). CDR3 length: 11 residues. The CDR3 is CAWKKGQGTTF. The CDR3 DNA follows: TGTGCCTGGAAGAAAGGACAGGGGACGACCTTC. The full variable domain, with the rest looked up from reference TRBV30 and TRBJ1-2, is SQTIHQWPATLVQPVGSPLSLECTVEGTSNPNLYWYRQAAGRGLQLLFYSVGIGQISSEVPQNLSASRPQDRQFILSSKKLLLSDSGFYLCAWKKGQGTTFGSGTRLTVV.

The V and J genes are TRBV10-3 and TRBJ2-7; TRBD2 agrees at 10 bases. The ends lost 7 bases at V and 3 bases at J; junction bases unmatched: 12. The CDR3 sequence is 16 residues long. CDR1 is ENHRY, CDR2 SYGVKD, per germline. The CDR3 DNA follows: TGTGCCATCAAAGCTAGCGGGAGAGGGTCATACTACGAGCAGTACTTC. Residues: CAIKASGRGSYYEQYF.

The genes are TRBV21-1 and TRBJ2-5; TRBD2, as called in the table, went unchecked against the DNA. TRBV21-1 is a recognized pseudogene. This CDR3 is 15 amino acids long. The CDR3 DNA reads TGTGCCAGCAGCCCGGGGGGGAGGGCCAGGGAGACCCAGTACTTC. This sequence encodes CASSPGGRARETQYF.

This clone came up once. The V gene is TRBV5-1, the J gene TRBJ2-3, with TRBD2 matching 8 bases. Germline V gene sequence: CDR1 SGHRS, CDR2 YFSETQ. The V segment lost 2 bases and the J segment 3 bases; nucleotides outside the gene matches: 5. The CDR3 totals 15 residues. In DNA, the CDR3 is TGCGCCAGCAGCTTCGGCGGGGGGATGACAGATACGCAGTATTTT. Residues: CASSFGGGMTDTQYF.

The rearrangement uses TRBV15 and TRBJ2-6; D is perhaps TRBD1 (6 bases). The germline V and J ends were trimmed by 0 bases and 4 bases, with 10 bases remaining between them. This CDR3 contains 16 residues. In germline, CDR1 is LNHNV, CDR2 YYDKDF (reference sequence). CDR3 amino acids: CATSRDTGSGANVLTF. The CDR3 DNA sequence: TGTGCCACCAGCAGAGACACAGGGTCCGGGGCCAACGTCCTGACTTTC. Full variable domain (outside the CDR3, taken from reference TRBV15 and TRBJ2-6): DAMVIQNPRYQVTQFGKPVTLSCSQTLNHNVMYWYQQKSSQAPKLLFHYYDKDFNNEADTPDNFQSRRPNTSFCFLDIRSPGLGDTAMYLCATSRDTGSGANVLTFGAGSRLTVL.

The chain has TRBV9 and TRBJ2-7; 10 nucleotides line up with TRBD2. This CDR3 comprises 16 residues. Germline V gene lookup returns CDR1 SGDLS and CDR2 YYNGEE. Trimming cost V 1 base and J 3 bases; bases outside gene matches: 7. For the CDR3, the DNA is TGTGCCAGCAGCGTAACGCAGACTAGCGGGTTCTACGAGCAGTACTTC. This encodes CASSVTQTSGFYEQYF.

The gene calls are TRBV7-9 and TRBJ2-5; a weak D match, TRBD2 (5 bases). There are 14 residues in the CDR3. CDR1 and CDR2 (germline): SEHNR, FQNEAQ (reference sequence). Trimming removed 1 base at V and 9 bases at J, with 15 bases between. The CDR3 here is CASSLGGLSQAQYF. DNA for the CDR3: TGTGCCAGCAGCTTAGGTGGACTGAGCCAGGCCCAGTACTTC.

The chain links TRBV6-4 to TRBJ2-3; the match to TRBD2 covers 7 bases. V lost 0 bases, J lost 6 bases, and 6 bases stayed unmatched. Germline V gene lookup returns CDR1 MRHNA and CDR2 SNTAGT. This CDR3 is 15 amino acids long. The CDR3 nucleotides are TGTGCCAGCAGTGACTCGGGACTAATAACGGATACGCAGTATTTT. As protein: CASSDSGLITDTQYF.

The chain employs TRBV28 and TRBJ2-7; D may be TRBD1 (6 bases). Looked up from germline, CDR1 is MDHEN and CDR2 is SYDVKM. Between the trimmed V and J ends, which lost 3 bases and 3 bases, there was a span of 12 bases. The CDR3 sequence is 14 residues long. The CDR3 sequence: CASSLGGGSYEQYF. The CDR3 DNA reads as TGTGCCAGCAGTTTGGGTGGGGGCAGCTACGAGCAGTACTTC.

The chain has TRBV18 and TRBJ1-2; no reliable D call. The CDR3 extends over 15 amino acids. V was pared by 2 bases and J by 4 bases, with 14 bases between. Germline V lookup: CDR1 KGHSH, CDR2 LQKENI. CDR3 sequence reads: CASSPSDSRGYGYTF. The DNA for the CDR3 is TGTGCCAGCTCACCATCCGACTCCCGGGGCTATGGCTACACCTTC.

The chain couples TRBV28 to TRBJ1-4; 9 positions agree with TRBD1. V was clipped by 4 bases and J by 8 bases; unmatched bases: 8. Looked up from germline, CDR1 is MDHEN and CDR2 is SYDVKM. This CDR3 is 15 amino acids long. CDR3 amino acids: CASSSTGTGTEKLFF. CDR3 bases: TGTGCCAGCAGTTCAACCGGGACAGGGACAGAAAAACTGTTTTTT.

The chain has TRBV5-1 and TRBJ2-5, with 8 bases that match TRBD2. This CDR3 comprises 14 residues. Trimming took 5 bases from V and 4 from J; bases not matched to a gene: 7. The V gene's germline CDR1 is SGHRS and CDR2 YFSETQ. This chain's CDR3 is CASRSGLAGETQYF. The CDR3 DNA follows: TGCGCCAGCAGGTCCGGGCTAGCGGGAGAGACCCAGTACTTC.